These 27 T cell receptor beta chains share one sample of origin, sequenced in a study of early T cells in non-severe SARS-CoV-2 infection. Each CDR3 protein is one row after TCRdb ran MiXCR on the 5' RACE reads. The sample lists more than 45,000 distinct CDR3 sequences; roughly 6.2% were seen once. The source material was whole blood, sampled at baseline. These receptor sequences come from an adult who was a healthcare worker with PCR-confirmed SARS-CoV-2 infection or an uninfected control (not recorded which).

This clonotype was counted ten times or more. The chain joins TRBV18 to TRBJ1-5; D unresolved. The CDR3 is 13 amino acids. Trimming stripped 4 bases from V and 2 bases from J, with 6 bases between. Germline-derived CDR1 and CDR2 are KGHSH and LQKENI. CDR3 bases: TGTGCCAGCTCACGGGCTGGCAATCAGCCCCAGCATTTT. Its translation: CASSRAGNQPQHF.

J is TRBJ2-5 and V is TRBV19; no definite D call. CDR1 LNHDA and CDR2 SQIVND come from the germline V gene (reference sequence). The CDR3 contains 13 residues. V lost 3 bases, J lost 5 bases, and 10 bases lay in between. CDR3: CASSIFHLETQYF. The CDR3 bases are TGTGCCAGTAGTATCTTCCATTTGGAGACCCAGTACTTC.

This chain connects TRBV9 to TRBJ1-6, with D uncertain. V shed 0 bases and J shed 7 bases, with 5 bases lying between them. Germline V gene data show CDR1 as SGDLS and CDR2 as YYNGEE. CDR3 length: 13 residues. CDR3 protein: CASSVEMNSPLHF. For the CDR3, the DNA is TGTGCCAGCAGCGTAGAGATGAATTCACCCCTCCACTTT.

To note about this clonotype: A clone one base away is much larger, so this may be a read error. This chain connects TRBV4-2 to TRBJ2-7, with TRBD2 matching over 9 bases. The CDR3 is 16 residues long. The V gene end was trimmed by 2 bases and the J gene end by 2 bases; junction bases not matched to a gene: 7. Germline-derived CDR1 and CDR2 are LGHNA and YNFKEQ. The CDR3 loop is CASSQLLGTSTYEQYF. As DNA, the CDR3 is TGTGCCAGCAGCCAACTTTTGGGGACTAGCACCTACGAGCAGTACTTC.

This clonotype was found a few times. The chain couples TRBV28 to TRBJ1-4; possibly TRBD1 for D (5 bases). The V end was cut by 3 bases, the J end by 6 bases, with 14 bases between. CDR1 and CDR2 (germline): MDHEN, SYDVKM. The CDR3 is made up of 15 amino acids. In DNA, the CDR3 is TGTGCCAGCAGTTTTGACCGGGACGGGTATGAAAAACTGTTTTTT. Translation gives CASSFDRDGYEKLFF.

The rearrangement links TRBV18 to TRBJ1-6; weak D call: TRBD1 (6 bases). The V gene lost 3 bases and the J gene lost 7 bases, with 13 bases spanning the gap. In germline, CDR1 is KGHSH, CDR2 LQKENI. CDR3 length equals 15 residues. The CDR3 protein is CASSPTGAWNSPLHF. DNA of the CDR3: TGTGCCAGCTCACCGACAGGAGCTTGGAATTCACCCCTCCACTTT.

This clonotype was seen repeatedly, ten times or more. In DNA form, the CDR3 reads TGCAGCGCCTCCCCGGGACTGAACTACGAGCAGTACTTC. Translation: CSASPGLNYEQYF. The V and J genes are TRBV29-1 and TRBJ2-7, with TRBD2 as a possible D gene (6 bases). From germline, CDR1 is SQVTM and CDR2 ANQGSEA. The V and J ends lost 7 bases and 3 bases respectively, with 16 bases between them. There are 13 residues in the CDR3.

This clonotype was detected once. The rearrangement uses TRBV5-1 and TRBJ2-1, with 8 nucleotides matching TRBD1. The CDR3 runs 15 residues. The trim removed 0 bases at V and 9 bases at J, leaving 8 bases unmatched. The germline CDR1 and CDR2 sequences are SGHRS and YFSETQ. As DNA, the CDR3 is TGCGCCAGCAGCTTGGGCCAGGGGGCGTCCTCTGAGCAGTTCTTC. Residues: CASSLGQGASSEQFF.

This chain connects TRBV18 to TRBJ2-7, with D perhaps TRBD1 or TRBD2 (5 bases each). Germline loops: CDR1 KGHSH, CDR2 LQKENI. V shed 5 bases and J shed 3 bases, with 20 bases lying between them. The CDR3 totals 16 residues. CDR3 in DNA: TGTGCCAGCTCAAAGTCCCGGGACCCAGGGTACTACGAGCAGTACTTC. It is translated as CASSKSRDPGYYEQYF.

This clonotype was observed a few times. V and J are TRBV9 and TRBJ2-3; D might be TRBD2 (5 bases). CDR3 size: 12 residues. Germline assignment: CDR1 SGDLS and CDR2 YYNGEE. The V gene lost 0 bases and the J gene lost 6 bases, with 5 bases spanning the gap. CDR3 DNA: TGTGCCAGCAGCGTAGGGGAGGATACGCAGTATTTT. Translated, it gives CASSVGEDTQYF.

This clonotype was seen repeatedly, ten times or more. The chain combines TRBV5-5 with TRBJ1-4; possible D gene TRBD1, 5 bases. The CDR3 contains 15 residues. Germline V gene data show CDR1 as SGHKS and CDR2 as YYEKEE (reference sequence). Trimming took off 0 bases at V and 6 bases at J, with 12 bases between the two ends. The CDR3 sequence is CASSLDGTEYEKLFF. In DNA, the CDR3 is TGTGCCAGCAGCTTGGATGGGACTGAATATGAAAAACTGTTTTTT.

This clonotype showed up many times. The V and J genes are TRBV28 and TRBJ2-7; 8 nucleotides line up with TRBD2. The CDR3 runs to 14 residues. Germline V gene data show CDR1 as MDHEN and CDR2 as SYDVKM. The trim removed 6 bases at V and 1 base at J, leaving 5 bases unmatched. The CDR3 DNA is TGTGCCAGCAGCTTTAGCGGGGAGTCCTACGAGCAGTACTTC. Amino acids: CASSFSGESYEQYF.

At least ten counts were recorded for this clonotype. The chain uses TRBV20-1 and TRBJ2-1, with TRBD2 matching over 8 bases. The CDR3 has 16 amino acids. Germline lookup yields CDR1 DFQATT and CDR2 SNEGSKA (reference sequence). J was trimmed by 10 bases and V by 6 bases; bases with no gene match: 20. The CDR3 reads CSASDIRTSSGREQFF. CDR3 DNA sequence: TGCAGTGCCTCAGATATTCGGACTAGCTCTGGAAGGGAGCAGTTCTTC.

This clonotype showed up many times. The CDR3 DNA reads as TGTGCCAGCAGCTTAAGTATGGCGGGACAGGCTACGGATGGGGCTTTCTTT. Protein sequence: CASSLSMAGQATDGAFF. The V gene is TRBV11-2, the J gene TRBJ1-1, with TRBD1 matching 8 bases. The CDR3 runs to 17 residues. The J segment lost 11 bases and the V segment lost 2 bases, leaving 19 bases of the junction unmatched. CDR1 is SGHAT, CDR2 FQNNGV, per germline.

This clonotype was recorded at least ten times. The DNA of the CDR3 is TGTGCCAGCAGCGGCAGGGAAACAAATTCACCCCTCCACTTT. Translated, it gives CASSGRETNSPLHF. The chain links TRBV11-2 to TRBJ1-6, with D perhaps matching TRBD1 (5 bases). Trimming removed 5 bases at V and 7 bases at J, with 12 bases between. This CDR3 is built from 14 residues. Germline CDR1 is SGHAT and CDR2 is FQNNGV.

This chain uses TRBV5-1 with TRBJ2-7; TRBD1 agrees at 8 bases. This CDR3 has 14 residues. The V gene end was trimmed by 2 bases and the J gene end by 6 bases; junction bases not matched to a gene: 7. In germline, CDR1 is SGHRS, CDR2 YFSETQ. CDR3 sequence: CASSLDRGPGEQYF. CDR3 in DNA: TGCGCCAGCAGCTTAGACAGGGGCCCGGGCGAGCAGTACTTC.

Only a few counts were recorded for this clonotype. CDR3 coding DNA: TGCGCCAGCAGCCAAGATGGAGCGGGAGTAAACAATGAGCAGTTCTTC. It is translated as CASSQDGAGVNNEQFF. This chain connects TRBV4-1 to TRBJ2-1; the match to TRBD2 covers 8 bases. Unmatched junction bases numbered 6, after V lost 0 bases and J lost 5 bases. Germline V lookup: CDR1 MGHRA, CDR2 YSYEKL. The CDR3 is 16 residues long.

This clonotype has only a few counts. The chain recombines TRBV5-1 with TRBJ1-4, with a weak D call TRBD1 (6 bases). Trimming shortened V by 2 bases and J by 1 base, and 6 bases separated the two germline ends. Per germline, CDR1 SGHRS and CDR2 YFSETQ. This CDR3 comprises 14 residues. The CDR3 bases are TGCGCCAGCAGCTTACAGGGAACTAATGAAAAACTGTTTTTT. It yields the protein CASSLQGTNEKLFF.

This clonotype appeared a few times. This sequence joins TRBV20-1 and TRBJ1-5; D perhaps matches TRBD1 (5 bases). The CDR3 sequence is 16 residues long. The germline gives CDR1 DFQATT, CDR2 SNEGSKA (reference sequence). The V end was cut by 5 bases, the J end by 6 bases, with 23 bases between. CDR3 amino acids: CSAQVPGTGVGQPQHF. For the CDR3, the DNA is TGCAGTGCTCAAGTTCCCGGGACTGGGGTCGGTCAGCCCCAGCATTTT.

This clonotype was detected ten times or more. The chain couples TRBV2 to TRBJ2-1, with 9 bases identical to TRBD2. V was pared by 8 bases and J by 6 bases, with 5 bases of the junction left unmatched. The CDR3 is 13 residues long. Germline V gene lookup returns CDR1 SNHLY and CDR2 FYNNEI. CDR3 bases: TGTGCCAGCGGTAGCGGGAGTAGCAATGAGCAGTTCTTC. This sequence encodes CASGSGSSNEQFF. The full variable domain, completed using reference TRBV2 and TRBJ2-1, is EPEVTQTPSHQVTQMGQEVILRCVPISNHLYFYWYRQILGQKVEFLVSFYNNEISEKSEIFDDQFSVERPDGSNFTLKIRSTKLEDSAMYFCASGSGSSNEQFFGPGTRLTVL.

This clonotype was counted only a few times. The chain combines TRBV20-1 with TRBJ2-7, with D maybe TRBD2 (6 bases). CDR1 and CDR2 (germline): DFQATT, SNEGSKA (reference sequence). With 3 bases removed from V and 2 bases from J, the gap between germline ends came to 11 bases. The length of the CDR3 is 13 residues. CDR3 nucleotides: TGCAGTGCTAGCCGGGAGCCCACCTACGAGCAGTACTTC. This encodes CSASREPTYEQYF.

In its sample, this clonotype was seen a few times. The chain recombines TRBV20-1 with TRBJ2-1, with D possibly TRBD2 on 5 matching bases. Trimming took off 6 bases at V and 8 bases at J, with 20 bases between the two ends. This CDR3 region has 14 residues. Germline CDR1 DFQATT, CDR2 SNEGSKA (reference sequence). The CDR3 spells CSARVSGKLDEQFF. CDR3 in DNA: TGCAGTGCCCGCGTTTCGGGAAAATTGGATGAGCAGTTCTTC.

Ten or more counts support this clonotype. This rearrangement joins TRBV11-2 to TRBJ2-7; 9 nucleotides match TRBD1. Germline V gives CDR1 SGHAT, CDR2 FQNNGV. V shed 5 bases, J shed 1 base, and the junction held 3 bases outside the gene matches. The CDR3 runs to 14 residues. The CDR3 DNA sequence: TGTGCCAGCAGCCACGGACAGGGGTCCTACGAGCAGTACTTC. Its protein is CASSHGQGSYEQYF.

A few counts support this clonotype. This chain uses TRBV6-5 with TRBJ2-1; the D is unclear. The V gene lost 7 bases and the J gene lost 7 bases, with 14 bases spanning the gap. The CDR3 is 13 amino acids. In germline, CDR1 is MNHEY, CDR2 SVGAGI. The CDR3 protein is CASTTAFTNEQFF. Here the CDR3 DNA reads TGTGCCAGCACTACCGCCTTCACAAATGAGCAGTTCTTC.

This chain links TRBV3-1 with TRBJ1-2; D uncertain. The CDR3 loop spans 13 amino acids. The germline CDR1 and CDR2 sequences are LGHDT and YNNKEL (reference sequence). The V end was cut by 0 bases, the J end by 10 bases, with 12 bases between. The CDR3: CASSQDWAEAYTF. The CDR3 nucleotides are TGTGCCAGCAGCCAAGATTGGGCAGAGGCCTACACCTTC. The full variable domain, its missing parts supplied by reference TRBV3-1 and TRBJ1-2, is DTAVSQTPKYLVTQMGNDKSIKCEQNLGHDTMYWYKQDSKKFLKIMFSYNNKELIINETVPNRFSPKSPDKAHLNLHINSLELGDSAVYFCASSQDWAEAYTFGSGTRLTVV.

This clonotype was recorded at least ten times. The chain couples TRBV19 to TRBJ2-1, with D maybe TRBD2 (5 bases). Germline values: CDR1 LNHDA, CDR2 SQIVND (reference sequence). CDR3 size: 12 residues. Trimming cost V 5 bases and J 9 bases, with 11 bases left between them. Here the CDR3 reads CASSPDFVEQFF. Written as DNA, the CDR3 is TGTGCCAGTAGTCCGGACTTTGTTGAGCAGTTCTTC.

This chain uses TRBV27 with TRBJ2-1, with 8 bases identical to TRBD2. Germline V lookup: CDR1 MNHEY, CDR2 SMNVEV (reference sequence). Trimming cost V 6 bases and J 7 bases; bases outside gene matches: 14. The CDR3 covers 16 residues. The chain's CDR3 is CASSRGSGGSWNEQFF. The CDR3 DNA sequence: TGTGCCAGCAGCCGAGGGAGCGGGGGCAGCTGGAATGAGCAGTTCTTC.